This entry features one TCR beta chain sequence. Its antigen target is currently unknown. Mismatch with germline at one junction end may stem from a read error. The data were taken from a study of control samples from healthy donors and cancer patients (dated by TCRdb to 2018 to 2020). The CDR3 numbers 16 residues from cysteine through phenylalanine. Solely the CDR3 DNA is kept, with 48 bases framed from the first base. The germline V gene gives CDR1 as SGHNT and CDR2 as YENEEA. Preparation of the library involved the immunoSEQ multiplex PCR assay. Here the immuneACCESS table is served through TCRdb, limited to in-frame sequences with V and J called. Missing clones are a known gap in these copies; in checked studies unresolved V genes cover under half, and the rest lacks a known reason. Across this sample there are approximately 85,000 clones, with 85% to 90% seen only once. Of the sample, approximately 7.6% falls within the top ten clones.

This sequence was found in a woman aged 55-75 years in good health. This chain is built from TRBV11-3 and TRBJ2-7, with 8 bases aligning to TRBD2. Sample: blood. The CDR3 protein is CASSLVSSGGSNEQYF. The DNA sequence follows: TGTGCCAGCAGCTTAGTTTCCAGCGGGGGCTCCAACGAGCAGTACTTC.